Sequencing of this TCR beta chain was carried out in a study of blood T cell repertoires in COVID-19. About the study: Donors in the United States, Italy and Spain gave samples during acute or convalescent COVID-19. The cDNA or gDNA used as material had been derived from T cells, B-cell-depleted T cells, or PBMCs.

Germline values: CDR1 SEHNR, CDR2 FQNEAQ (reference sequence). The CDR3 contains 15 residues. V lost 7 bases and J lost 2; bases outside the gene matches: 6. Under the authors' procedure: For nucleated cells, counts were estimated from reference gene primer amplification. Method: immunoSEQ multiplex PCR; TCRdb's copy keeps in-frame clones and lacks some. That table gives V, J and clone size, and the DNA gave D and trimming. The sample records 150,000 to 200,000 clones, around 81% being singletons. The origin of this receptor is a man between 60 and 75 years old with active or convalescent COVID-19. The V and J genes are TRBV7-9 and TRBJ2-4, with 9 bases that match TRBD2. The material sequenced was peripheral blood. The CDR3 DNA is TGTGCCAGCATTCGACTAGCGGCCCCCAAAAACATTCAGTACTTC. Translation: CASIRLAAPKNIQYF.